The 2 T cell receptor beta chains reported below all come from one sample, sequenced in a study of blood T cell repertoires in COVID-19. Clones were read by immunoSEQ multiplex PCR, and TCRdb kept only the in-frame ones, dropping some. The profile shows approximately 120,000 clones, 70% to 90% of them singletons. Input material: peripheral blood. The source of these receptors is a human donor in a cohort sampled during active COVID-19.

The chain recombines TRBV7-9 with TRBJ1-2; D perhaps matches TRBD1 (5 bases). V was cut by 8 bases and J by 8 bases, with 21 bases left in between. CDR3 length: 14 amino acids. CDR1 SEHNR and CDR2 FQNEAQ come from the germline V gene (reference sequence). CDR3 DNA sequence: TGTGCCAGCCGCGCTGGCCCGGGGCGGGGGGGCTACACCTTC. Protein: CASRAGPGRGGYTF.

In the case of this clone: Additional DNA sequences in this sample encode the identical CDR3. The gene calls are TRBV20-1 and TRBJ1-1, with TRBD1 as a possible D gene (5 bases). CDR1 is DFQATT and CDR2 is SNEGSKA in the germline V gene (reference sequence). The CDR3 is 11 amino acids. The V end was cut by 5 bases, the J end by 4 bases, with 8 bases between. CDR3 bases: TGCAGTGCTCGGGGGGGCACTGAAGCTTTCTTT. Translated, it gives CSARGGTEAFF.